Listed here are 30 T cell receptor beta chains from one sample, sequenced in a study of T cell responses to AZD1222 COVID-19 vaccine. Clones were read by immunoSEQ multiplex PCR, and TCRdb kept only the in-frame ones, dropping some. Of roughly 50,000 clones listed, 70% to 90% were seen once; the top ten hold over 3.5%. The input for sequencing was peripheral blood, taken on day 0 of AZD1222 vaccination. Receptors originate from an adult in good health.

This clone was observed a single time. This rearrangement joins TRBV12-3 or TRBV12-4 to TRBJ1-5; maybe TRBD1 (5 bases). Trimming cost V 6 bases and J 7 bases, with 13 bases left between them. This CDR3 region has 13 residues. The CDR3 spells CASSRDAGQPQHF. The DNA for the CDR3 is TGTGCCAGCAGCCGGGACGCGGGGCAGCCCCAGCATTTT.

The chain joins TRBV28 to TRBJ2-7; no reliable D call. V was trimmed by 4 bases and J by 2 bases, leaving 15 bases between them. Germline CDR1 is MDHEN and CDR2 is SYDVKM. This CDR3 has 15 residues. The CDR3 here is CASSSNPTVPYEQYF. The CDR3 bases are TGTGCCAGCAGTTCAAACCCGACGGTCCCCTACGAGCAGTACTTC.

The chain carries TRBV6-2 or TRBV6-3 and TRBJ2-2, with D possibly TRBD2 on 5 matching bases. The V end was cut by 4 bases, the J end by 4 bases, with 19 bases between. From germline, CDR1 is MNHEY and CDR2 SVGEGT. The CDR3 sequence is 17 residues long. The CDR3 is CASSSLRTTEVTGELFF. The CDR3 nucleotides are TGTGCCAGCAGTTCGCTCCGAACGACGGAGGTCACCGGGGAGCTGTTTTTT.

The chain links TRBV6-5 to TRBJ1-1; D is undetermined. V lost 5 bases and J lost 1, with 14 bases in between. The CDR3 is 15 residues long. Germline V gene data show CDR1 as MNHEY and CDR2 as SVGAGI. The CDR3 coding sequence is TGTGCCAGCAGTCCTAGCTGGGCGACGAACACTGAAGCTTTCTTT. Translating gives CASSPSWATNTEAFF.

The chain is built from TRBV2 and TRBJ1-6; 8 nucleotides match TRBD1. Germline assignment: CDR1 SNHLY and CDR2 FYNNEI. V trimming: 7 bases; J trimming: 4 bases; junction bases outside the gene matches: 9. The CDR3 totals 16 residues. CDR3 DNA sequence: TGTGCCAGCAACCTAGACAGGGGCGCATATAATTCACCCCTCCACTTT. This encodes CASNLDRGAYNSPLHF.

In DNA, the CDR3 is TGTGCCAGCAGCCGGGGGGACGGACAGCCGCCTAGGGATGGCTACACCTTC. Residues: CASSRGDGQPPRDGYTF. This sequence joins TRBV7-9 and TRBJ1-2; the D gene is possibly TRBD1 (6 bases). Looked up from germline, CDR1 is SEHNR and CDR2 is FQNEAQ (reference sequence). V dropped 5 bases and J dropped 6 bases, with 25 bases sitting between them. The CDR3 length is 17 residues. Looking up the rest from reference TRBV7-9 and TRBJ1-2 gives the full variable domain: DTGVSQNPRHKITKRGQNVTFRCDPISEHNRLYWYRQTLGQGPEFLTYFQNEAQLEKSRLLSDRFSAERPKGSFSTLEIQRTEQGDSAMYLCASSRGDGQPPRDGYTFGSGTRLTVV.

V is TRBV25-1 and J is TRBJ2-7; D is unclear. CDR3 length: 13 residues. Per the germline V gene, CDR1 is MGHDK and CDR2 is SYGVNS. Between the trimmed V and J ends, which lost 6 bases and 2 bases, there was a span of 11 bases. The CDR3 coding sequence is TGTGCCAGCAGGGACCTTCTCACCTACGAGCAGTACTTC. This encodes CASRDLLTYEQYF.

The gene calls are TRBV7-9 and TRBJ2-5; 10 bases are shared with TRBD2. The ends lost 5 bases at V and 5 bases at J; junction bases unmatched: 5. This CDR3 spans 14 amino acids. CDR1 SEHNR and CDR2 FQNEAQ come from the germline V gene (reference sequence). In nucleotides, the CDR3 is TGTGCCAGCAGCCAAAGCGGGGGGGCGGAGACCCAGTACTTC. It is translated as CASSQSGGAETQYF.

The chain carries TRBV12-3 or TRBV12-4 and TRBJ1-5; the D gene is possibly TRBD1 (5 bases). CDR3 size: 12 residues. V lost 6 bases to trimming and J lost 9 bases, with 12 bases between them. The CDR3 region has the DNA TGTGCCAGCAGGGGGGAAAGCAGGCCCCAGCATTTT. This translates into CASRGESRPQHF.

The genes are TRBV9 and TRBJ2-7; either TRBD1 or TRBD2 may fit D (5 bases each). The germline V gene encodes CDR1 SGDLS and CDR2 YYNGEE. The CDR3 is made up of 13 amino acids. Trimming removed 2 bases from V and 4 bases from J, with 10 bases in between. The CDR3 here is CASSVGTEYEQYF. The CDR3 nucleotides are TGTGCCAGCAGCGTGGGGACGGAGTACGAGCAGTACTTC.

The rearrangement uses TRBV5-6 and TRBJ2-3; TRBD1 matches at 7 bases. The germline V gene encodes CDR1 SGHDT and CDR2 YYEEEE. J gave up 2 bases and V 3 bases, and 6 bases lay outside the gene matches. The CDR3 has 15 residues. CDR3: CASSSPGGITDTQYF. DNA for the CDR3: TGTGCCAGCAGCTCTCCAGGGGGTATCACAGATACGCAGTATTTT.

CDR3 residues: CASNTLGRGGGYTF. In DNA, the CDR3 is TGTGCCAGCAACACCCTTGGCAGGGGAGGAGGCTACACCTTC. The chain is built from TRBV6-5 and TRBJ1-2, with a weak D call TRBD1 (6 bases). Germline-derived CDR1 and CDR2 are MNHEY and SVGAGI. The CDR3 extends over 14 amino acids. With 7 bases removed from V and 8 bases from J, the gap between germline ends came to 20 bases.

This chain connects TRBV27 to TRBJ2-5; the match to TRBD1 covers 7 bases. After removal of 5 bases from V and 5 bases from J, the junction contained 14 bases not matched to a gene. CDR3 length: 16 amino acids. The germline V gene encodes CDR1 MNHEY and CDR2 SMNVEV (reference sequence). The CDR3 bases are TGTGCCAGCAGTCTCCGGCAGGGGGTACGGTATGAGACCCAGTACTTC. As protein: CASSLRQGVRYETQYF.

This sequence joins TRBV7-6 and TRBJ2-7; TRBD1 aligns across 10 bases. The CDR3 has 16 residues. V lost 5 bases, J lost 3 bases, and 10 bases stayed unmatched. CDR1 SGHVS and CDR2 FNYEAQ come from the germline V gene. The CDR3 DNA is TGTGCCAGCAGCCAAGAAATGGGGACAGGGGACTACGAGCAGTACTTC. It codes for CASSQEMGTGDYEQYF.

The chain employs TRBV5-1 and TRBJ1-4; D is perhaps TRBD1 (5 bases). Trimming removed 1 base at V and 7 bases at J, with 11 bases between. CDR1 is SGHRS, CDR2 YFSETQ, per germline. The CDR3 runs 14 residues. In nucleotides, the CDR3 is TGCGCCAGCAGCTTGCGGGGGGACGGTGAAAAACTGTTTTTT. Its translation is CASSLRGDGEKLFF.

The rearrangement uses TRBV5-1 and TRBJ1-2; no firm D call. V lost 4 bases and J lost 2, with 15 bases in between. CDR1 SGHRS and CDR2 YFSETQ come from the germline V gene. This CDR3 is 15 amino acids long. CDR3 in amino acids: CASSPIGHSNYGYTF. The CDR3 DNA reads TGCGCCAGCAGCCCGATTGGCCACAGCAACTATGGCTACACCTTC.

The chain employs TRBV3-1 (or the pseudogene TRBV3-2) and TRBJ1-4; D remains unclear. The CDR3 is 19 residues long. V lost 4 bases and J lost 0, with 21 bases in between. CDR1 and CDR2 from the germline V gene are LGHDT and YNNKEL (reference sequence). In nucleotides, the CDR3 is TGTGCCAGCAGCCGGCCGGGCCTAGGGTCCCGGACAACTAATGAAAAACTGTTTTTT. Its protein product is CASSRPGLGSRTTNEKLFF.

The rearrangement joins TRBV3-1 (or the pseudogene TRBV3-2) to TRBJ1-6, with D possibly TRBD1 on 5 matching bases. Germline V gene data show CDR1 as LGHDT and CDR2 as YNNKEL (reference sequence). The V and J ends lost 8 bases and 7 bases respectively, with 15 bases between them. The CDR3 has 14 residues. CDR3 protein: CASGDPETNSPLHF. CDR3 nucleotides: TGTGCCAGCGGGGACCCTGAAACAAATTCACCCCTCCACTTT.

The V and J genes are TRBV6-2 or TRBV6-3 and TRBJ2-1, with a possible D match to TRBD1 (6 bases). From germline, CDR1 is MNHEY and CDR2 SVGEGT. Trimming removed 6 bases at V and 4 bases at J, with 16 bases between. The CDR3 has 15 residues. The CDR3 nucleotides read TGTGCCAGCAGCAATACAGGGTTTTTGTACAATGAGCAGTTCTTC. Translated, it gives CASSNTGFLYNEQFF.

Of note for this clone: At one end the junction does not follow the germline gene, possibly because of a read error. The V call is TRBV7-7, the J call TRBJ2-1; the match to TRBD2 covers 11 bases. There are 15 residues in the CDR3. Germline assignment: CDR1 SSHAT and CDR2 FNYEAQ (reference sequence). The chain's CDR3 is CASSPPGTSGSEQFF. As DNA, the CDR3 is TGTGCTAGCAGCCCCCCCGGGACTAGCGGTAGTGAGCAGTTCTTC.

CDR3 coding DNA: TGTGCCTGGTTGACAGGGCCTACGAACACCGGGGAGCTGTTTTTT. Its translation is CAWLTGPTNTGELFF. V gene TRBV30 combines with J gene TRBJ2-2, with TRBD1 identical over 7 bases. Unmatched junction bases numbered 6, after V lost 5 bases and J lost 0 bases. Germline CDR1 reads GTSNPN; CDR2 reads SVGIG (reference sequence). The CDR3 extends over 15 amino acids.

The J gene is TRBJ1-6, the V gene TRBV6-5, with D uncertain. The germline V and J ends were trimmed by 0 bases and 7 bases, with 10 bases remaining between them. Germline CDR1 MNHEY, CDR2 SVGAGI. The CDR3 runs 15 residues. In DNA, the CDR3 is TGTGCCAGCAGTTACTCGATTAACGGGAATTCACCCCTCCACTTT. The encoded protein is CASSYSINGNSPLHF.

This clone showed up just once. The chain joins TRBV7-9 to TRBJ2-3; D not resolved. Deletions cut 5 bases from V and 7 bases from J, with 10 bases between. This CDR3 contains 12 residues. Germline V gives CDR1 SEHNR, CDR2 FQNEAQ (reference sequence). CDR3 sequence (DNA): TGTGCCAGCAGCCCTCTTCAGAATACGCAGTATTTT. Translated, it gives CASSPLQNTQYF.

The sample holds one count of this clone. This chain uses TRBV3-1 (or the pseudogene TRBV3-2) with TRBJ1-4; 7 bases align to TRBD1. The ends lost 6 bases at V and 5 bases at J; junction bases unmatched: 9. The CDR3 has 15 amino acids. Germline CDR1 is LGHDT and CDR2 is YNNKEL (reference sequence). CDR3 loop: CASSWGTANNEKLFF. CDR3 sequence (DNA): TGTGCCAGCAGTTGGGGGACAGCTAACAATGAAAAACTGTTTTTT.

The chain links TRBV7-2 to TRBJ2-5, with a weak D call TRBD2 (7 bases). This CDR3 contains 15 residues. The germline V and J ends were trimmed by 2 bases and 4 bases, with 14 bases remaining between them. CDR1 and CDR2 from the germline V gene are SGHTA and FQGNSA. In DNA, the CDR3 is TGTGCCAGCAGCTTATCGTGGGGGGGCACAGAGACCCAGTACTTC. Its translation is CASSLSWGGTETQYF.

The chain couples TRBV7-2 to TRBJ1-2; a weak D match, TRBD1 (6 bases). Trimming stripped 1 base from V and 7 bases from J, with 19 bases between. CDR1 is SGHTA and CDR2 is FQGNSA in the germline V gene. CDR3 length equals 16 residues. The CDR3 loop reads CASSLVGDVQGGGYTF. Here the CDR3 DNA reads TGTGCCAGCAGCTTAGTAGGGGACGTACAGGGTGGTGGCTACACCTTC.

This chain links TRBV3-1 (or the pseudogene TRBV3-2) with TRBJ1-3; TRBD1 matches 7 bases. Trimming at V came to 4 bases and at J to 0 bases, leaving 12 bases not matched to a gene. The CDR3 totals 18 residues. From germline, CDR1 is LGHDT and CDR2 YNNKEL (reference sequence). CDR3 bases: TGTGCCAGCAGCCCACTATGGACAGGAGCGAGCTCTGGAAACACCATATATTTT. Protein sequence: CASSPLWTGASSGNTIYF.

The rearrangement uses TRBV18 and TRBJ2-7, with 11 bases aligning to TRBD1. The germline V gene has CDR1 KGHSH and CDR2 LQKENI. The CDR3 is 15 residues long. The trim removed 6 bases at V and 2 bases at J, leaving 6 bases unmatched. CDR3 nucleotide sequence: TGTGCCAGCTCTCTATTGGACAGGGGGCCCTACGAGCAGTACTTC. Amino acid sequence: CASSLLDRGPYEQYF.

The CDR3 reads CASSQASDTSYEQYF. In DNA form, the CDR3 reads TGTGCCAGCAGCCAAGCCTCGGACACCTCCTACGAGCAGTACTTC. The rearrangement joins TRBV3-1 (or the pseudogene TRBV3-2) to TRBJ2-7; D perhaps matches TRBD1 (5 bases). Trimming removed 1 base from V and 0 bases from J, with 10 bases in between. Germline loops: CDR1 LGHDT, CDR2 YNNKEL (reference sequence). The CDR3 spans 15 residues.

J is TRBJ2-1 and V is TRBV7-8; D is uncertain. Trimming took off 3 bases at V and 7 bases at J, with 13 bases between the two ends. The germline CDR1 and CDR2 sequences are SGHVS and FQNEAQ. CDR3 size: 14 residues. CDR3 protein: CASSLQTPGNEQFF. The CDR3 region has the DNA TGTGCCAGCAGCTTGCAGACCCCTGGGAATGAGCAGTTCTTC.